This T cell receptor (beta chain) stems from a study of blood T cells in healthy people across ages. Regarding the study as a whole: More naive CD4+ cells and higher diversity marked long-lived donors relative to aged donors. Age showed a roughly linear inverse relationship with TCR beta diversity per million T cells.

A second PCR of roughly 7 to 11 cycles used a sample-barcoded 5' primer and a J-beta primer mix. TCRdb reanalysed the 5' RACE reads using MiXCR and keeps one entry per CDR3 protein. This table has around 1,000,000 distinct CDR3 sequences, more than 30% appearing once. This clonotype was picked up a small number of times. The antigen remains unidentified. Peripheral blood samples of roughly 9.8 milliliters were drawn from each donor. Isolation per sample recovered at least 7 million PBMCs. The receptor was derived from a man aged 18 to 35 in good health. Sequencing was performed on blood.

In DNA form, the CDR3 reads TGCAGTGCTGAAGGCTGGGGTAACAATGAGCAGTTCTTC. Its protein is CSAEGWGNNEQFF. The chain carries TRBV20-1 and TRBJ2-1; D is ambiguous. The ends were cut back, 5 bases at V and 5 bases at J, with 13 bases in the middle. The germline V gene encodes CDR1 DFQATT and CDR2 SNEGSKA (reference sequence). The CDR3 totals 13 residues.